These 16 T cell receptor beta chains were all obtained from the same sample, sequenced in a study of cytomegalovirus exposure and HLA in healthy donors. 13 Jbeta primers and 60 Vbeta primers were used for the PCR. Produced via immunoSEQ multiplex PCR; TCRdb's table is partial and in-frame only. The data hold approximately 75,000 clones, with 70% to 85% observed a single time. The sequenced material came from PBMCs. The source is a man in his 70s in good health and CMV-seropositive.

The chain links TRBV6-8 to TRBJ2-1; weak D call: TRBD1 (6 bases). The CDR3 totals 17 residues. CDR1 is MNHGY and CDR2 is SAAAGT in the germline V gene. V shed 6 bases and J shed 0 bases, with 18 bases lying between them. CDR3 amino acids: CASSQFSRDNSYNEQFF. CDR3 bases: TGTGCCAGCAGCCAGTTCAGCCGGGACAACTCCTACAATGAGCAGTTCTTC.

This clone was found a few times. V is TRBV10-1 and J is TRBJ2-1, with 9 nucleotides matching TRBD1. Germline CDR1 WNHNN, CDR2 SYGVQD (reference sequence). The junction had 4 bases not matched to a gene; V was cut back by 7 bases and J by 3 bases. This CDR3 has 14 amino acids. This CDR3 reads CASKGTGLYNEQFF. Written as DNA, the CDR3 is TGCGCCAGCAAGGGGACAGGGCTCTACAATGAGCAGTTCTTC.

V and J are TRBV7-9 and TRBJ2-3; TRBD1 agrees at 7 bases. The CDR3 sequence is 16 residues long. Germline CDR1 SEHNR, CDR2 FQNEAQ (reference sequence). Germline trimming cut 5 bases from V and 1 base from J; bases unmatched to any gene: 9. The CDR3 spells CASSIFQGVGTDTQYF. The CDR3, as DNA: TGTGCCAGCAGCATATTCCAGGGGGTGGGCACAGATACGCAGTATTTT.

In nucleotides, the CDR3 is TGTGCCTGGAGTGCAGGGGCCGTTGACAATGAGCAGTTCTTC. This codes for CAWSAGAVDNEQFF. This chain connects TRBV30 to TRBJ2-1, with a possible D match to TRBD1 (6 bases). With 1 base removed from V and 5 bases from J, the gap between germline ends came to 12 bases. The CDR3 has 14 residues. Germline V gives CDR1 GTSNPN, CDR2 SVGIG (reference sequence).

This clone appeared a few times. This chain joins TRBV7-9 and TRBJ2-7, with TRBD1 as a possible D gene (5 bases). Trimming pared 1 base from V and 3 bases from J, leaving 13 bases between. In germline, CDR1 is SEHNR, CDR2 FQNEAQ (reference sequence). The CDR3 has 15 amino acids. The DNA for the CDR3 is TGTGCCAGCAGCTTAGGTTCAGGGATTCTCTACGAGCAGTACTTC. Protein product: CASSLGSGILYEQYF. The full variable domain, rest sourced from reference TRBV7-9 and TRBJ2-7, is DTGVSQNPRHKITKRGQNVTFRCDPISEHNRLYWYRQTLGQGPEFLTYFQNEAQLEKSRLLSDRFSAERPKGSFSTLEIQRTEQGDSAMYLCASSLGSGILYEQYFGPGTRLTVT.

Only a few counts were recorded for this clone. The gene calls are TRBV5-5 and TRBJ2-7; possible D gene TRBD2, 5 bases. Trimming took 1 base from V and 2 from J, leaving 10 bases between them. The germline V gene has CDR1 SGHKS and CDR2 YYEKEE (reference sequence). CDR3 size: 14 residues. Here the CDR3 DNA reads TGTGCCAGCAGCTTGTTGGAGACTACCTACGAGCAGTACTTC. This codes for CASSLLETTYEQYF. Together with reference TRBV5-5 and TRBJ2-7, the CDR3 gives the full variable domain: DAGVTQSPTHLIKTRGQQVTLRCSPISGHKSVSWYQQVLGQGPQFIFQYYEKEERGRGNFPDRFSARQFPNYSSELNVNALLLGDSALYLCASSLLETTYEQYFGPGTRLTVT.

In the case of this clone: The junction and the germline gene differ at one end; a read error may be behind it. This sequence joins TRBV7-7 and TRBJ2-7, with D possibly matching TRBD1 (5 bases). The CDR3 runs 14 residues. Germline CDR1 is SSHAT and CDR2 is FNYEAQ (reference sequence). For the CDR3, the DNA is TGTGCTAGCAGCCCGACAGACTTCTCCTACGAGCAGTACTTC. Translating gives CASSPTDFSYEQYF. The variable domain in full, completed from reference TRBV7-7 and TRBJ2-7, reads GAGVSQSPRYKVTKRGQDVTLRCDPISSHATLYWYQQALGQGPEFLTYFNYEAQPDKSGLPSDRFSAERPEGSISTLTIQRTEQRDSAMYRCASSPTDFSYEQYFGPGTRLTVT.

V and J are TRBV28 and TRBJ1-1; 8 bases align to TRBD1. CDR1 MDHEN and CDR2 SYDVKM come from the germline V gene. The CDR3 has 14 residues. After removal of 5 bases from V and 0 bases from J, the junction contained 2 bases not matched to a gene. This CDR3 is CASSPGGVNTEAFF. Written as DNA, the CDR3 is TGTGCCAGCAGTCCAGGGGGCGTGAACACTGAAGCTTTCTTT.

The rearrangement joins TRBV5-1 to TRBJ2-7; 10 nucleotides match TRBD2. J gave up 3 bases and V 7 bases, and 10 bases lay outside the gene matches. The germline gives CDR1 SGHRS, CDR2 YFSETQ. CDR3 size: 15 residues. This CDR3 reads CASGVASGGFYEQYF. Here the CDR3 DNA reads TGCGCCAGCGGGGTGGCTAGCGGGGGTTTCTACGAGCAGTACTTC.

The gene calls are TRBV28 and TRBJ1-5; D is possibly TRBD1 (6 bases). Germline V lookup: CDR1 MDHEN, CDR2 SYDVKM. Between the trimmed V and J ends, which lost 3 bases and 4 bases, there was a span of 7 bases. The CDR3 has 13 amino acids. The CDR3 sequence is CASSLDRNQPQHF. As DNA, the CDR3 is TGTGCCAGCAGTTTGGACAGAAATCAGCCCCAGCATTTT.

The count of this clone is one. The J gene is TRBJ1-6, the V gene TRBV19, with TRBD1 matching over 8 bases. The V segment lost 8 bases and the J segment 7 bases; nucleotides outside the gene matches: 4. This CDR3 region has 13 residues. Germline values: CDR1 LNHDA, CDR2 SQIVND (reference sequence). The CDR3: CASGQGMNSPLHF. DNA of the CDR3: TGTGCCAGTGGACAGGGTATGAATTCACCCCTCCACTTT.

The genes are TRBV18 and TRBJ2-1; TRBD1 is a possible D gene (5 bases). Trimming took off 2 bases at V and 0 bases at J, with 8 bases between the two ends. The germline V gene encodes CDR1 KGHSH and CDR2 LQKENI. This CDR3 comprises 15 residues. The CDR3 DNA reads as TGTGCCAGCTCACCAGGGGCCAGCTCCTACAATGAGCAGTTCTTC. Its protein product is CASSPGASSYNEQFF.

This chain connects TRBV5-1 to TRBJ1-1; 7 positions agree with TRBD1. The CDR3 runs 15 residues. Germline loops: CDR1 SGHRS, CDR2 YFSETQ. V dropped 0 bases and J dropped 1; count of bases not matched to a gene: 3. CDR3 protein: CASSLGTGPNTEAFF. In DNA form, the CDR3 reads TGCGCCAGCAGCTTGGGGACAGGACCGAACACTGAAGCTTTCTTT.

The chain is built from TRBV15 and TRBJ2-3, with 9 positions matching TRBD1. Germline assignment: CDR1 LNHNV and CDR2 YYDKDF (reference sequence). Trimming removed 5 bases from V and 1 base from J; junction bases left unmatched: 7. The CDR3 sequence is 16 residues long. The CDR3 spells CATSPRQGVGTDTQYF. Written as DNA, the CDR3 is TGTGCCACCAGCCCCCGACAGGGGGTGGGCACAGATACGCAGTATTTT.

CDR3 sequence: CASSLWTGPYNEQFF. DNA of the CDR3: TGTGCCAGCAGTTTATGGACAGGGCCCTACAATGAGCAGTTCTTC. The chain combines TRBV28 with TRBJ2-1; 7 bases line up with TRBD1. V gave up 0 bases and J gave up 2 bases; unmatched junction bases: 1. This CDR3 is 15 amino acids long. Germline assignment: CDR1 MDHEN and CDR2 SYDVKM.

The genes are TRBV10-3 and TRBJ1-5; 8 bases fit TRBD1. Germline V gives CDR1 ENHRY, CDR2 SYGVKD. The CDR3 runs to 15 residues. V dropped 6 bases and J dropped 0; count of bases not matched to a gene: 4. The CDR3 DNA sequence: TGTGCCATCAGCGACAGGGGTTATAGCAATCAGCCCCAGCATTTT. Its protein is CAISDRGYSNQPQHF.